Reported below is one T cell receptor beta chain. Germline V gives CDR1 WSHSY, CDR2 SAAADI. V was pared by 6 bases and J by 5 bases, with 13 bases between. The CDR3 is 13 residues long. This entry comes from a study of control samples from healthy donors and cancer patients. Repertoires were generated with immunoSEQ multiplex PCR, while TCRdb's copy carries only in-frame clones and drops some. The sample has some 100,000 clones, about nine tenths seen once; the top ten hold roughly 4%. The chain combines TRBV10-2 with TRBJ1-2, with D possibly being TRBD1 (5 bases). The source material was blood. This receptor was identified in a human donor in good health. The donor label of this sample is uncertain. This chain's CDR3 is CASRWTSQYGYTF. DNA for the CDR3: TGCGCCAGCAGGTGGACATCTCAATATGGCTACACCTTC.